This T cell receptor (beta chain) was found in a study of early T cells in non-severe SARS-CoV-2 infection. This clonotype was seen ten or more times. Unique molecular identifiers (one per individual cDNA molecule) were attached. TCRdb reanalysed the 5' RACE reads using MiXCR and keeps one entry per CDR3 protein. Among about 60,000 distinct CDR3 sequences listed, roughly an eighth were seen once. The CDR3 sequence is 15 residues long. V was pared by 10 bases and J by 4 bases, with 13 bases of the junction left unmatched. CDR1 and CDR2 from the germline V gene are MNHNS and SASEGT. V is TRBV6-1 and J is TRBJ2-7, with 10 bases lining up with TRBD2. The sequence was obtained from an adult who was a healthcare worker with PCR-confirmed SARS-CoV-2 infection or an uninfected control (not recorded which). The material sequenced was whole blood. DNA of the CDR3: TGTGCCACTTCCCCCGGGACTAGCGCACTATACGAGCAGTACTTC. This sequence encodes CATSPGTSALYEQYF.